This T cell receptor (beta chain) came from a study of cytomegalovirus exposure and HLA in healthy donors. Study-level results: It was reported in a later analysis that an Asian-associated ancestry cluster showed fewer N-insertions than the roughly 620-donor mean. What was likely a sequencing artifact was a cluster of highly shared sequence variants. 87-base-pair reads could not separate some V segments, including TRBV6-2 and TRBV6-3.

The PCR was carried out with 60 Vbeta primers and 13 Jbeta primers. Sequencing used immunoSEQ multiplex PCR; TCRdb keeps in-frame clones, though not all of them. The sample contains 170,000 or so clones, 79% of which appear only once. This CDR3 contains 13 residues. V lost 8 bases and J 11 bases, leaving 21 bases between the germline ends. The germline CDR1 and CDR2 sequences are SNHLY and FYNNEI. A remark on this clone: The antigen remains unidentified.

The receptor was isolated from a woman in her forties in good health and CMV-seronegative. The V and J genes are TRBV2 and TRBJ1-1; maybe TRBD1 (6 bases). The specimen was PBMCs. The CDR3 nucleotides read TGTGCCAGCCGGGATAGGGGGGGATTGTTGGCTTTCTTT. This sequence encodes CASRDRGGLLAFF.